This entry lists 11 T cell receptor beta chains sequenced from one sample in a study of T cell repertoires in cytomegalovirus infection. MiXCR, applied by TCRdb to the reads, yields one record per CDR3 protein. The repertoire holds some 590,000 distinct CDR3 sequences, with about 40% as singletons. Antigens of these TCRs are unknown. Material: cultured PBMCs, obtained from culture after CMV antigen stimulation. The source of these receptors is a human donor in good health (CMV status not recorded). Some clones in this sample may be carry-over from other donors' samples.

The chain employs TRBV6-1 and TRBJ2-7; a possible D gene is TRBD2 (6 bases). The V gene lost 3 bases and the J gene lost 4 bases, with 13 bases spanning the gap. The germline gives CDR1 MNHNS, CDR2 SASEGT. The CDR3 contains 14 residues. The chain's CDR3 is CASSEGGRDYEQYF. CDR3 DNA: TGTGCCAGCAGTGAGGGGGGTAGGGATTACGAGCAGTACTTC.

This clonotype was recorded a few times. The V and J genes are TRBV7-9 and TRBJ1-6; D call uncertain. V was cut by 5 bases and J by 8 bases, with 13 bases left in between. The CDR3 spans 14 residues. The germline gives CDR1 SEHNR, CDR2 FQNEAQ (reference sequence). The CDR3 DNA follows: TGTGCCAGCAGCCCCTACGAGAACTATTCACCCCTCCACTTT. As protein: CASSPYENYSPLHF.

V and J are TRBV5-6 and TRBJ2-7; D unclear. The CDR3 spans 13 residues. V lost 4 bases to trimming and J lost 7 bases, with 15 bases between them. The V gene's germline CDR1 is SGHDT and CDR2 YYEEEE. CDR3 region: CASSPGRGQEQYF. The CDR3 DNA follows: TGTGCCAGCAGCCCTGGCCGTGGGCAGGAGCAGTACTTC.

Only a few counts were recorded for this clonotype. A much larger clone differs by one base, so this may be a read error. The chain uses TRBV7-6 and TRBJ2-5; no clear D gene. From germline, CDR1 is SGHVS and CDR2 FNYEAQ. The ends were cut back, 1 base at V and 5 bases at J, with 5 bases in the middle. The CDR3 is 12 amino acids. CDR3 loop: CASSLVMETQYF. Here the CDR3 DNA reads TGTGCCAGCAGCTTAGTTATGGAGACCCAGTACTTC.

This rearrangement joins TRBV4-1 to TRBJ1-4; D unresolved. The CDR3 spans 18 residues. CDR1 is MGHRA and CDR2 is YSYEKL in the germline V gene. Trimming removed 1 base from V and 0 bases from J, with 15 bases in between. In DNA form, the CDR3 reads TGCGCCAGCAGCCAAGTTCCGTTCGGAGTTGCAACTAATGAAAAACTGTTTTTT. It codes for CASSQVPFGVATNEKLFF.

The V gene is TRBV12-5, the J gene TRBJ2-7; 7 nucleotides agree with TRBD1. After removal of 2 bases from V and 0 bases from J, the junction contained 4 bases not matched to a gene. CDR3 length equals 15 residues. Per germline, CDR1 LGHNT and CDR2 FRNRAP. CDR3 loop: CASGLRTGGSYEQYF. In nucleotides, the CDR3 is TGTGCTAGTGGTTTGAGGACAGGTGGCTCCTACGAGCAGTACTTC.

This clonotype occurred many times. This chain joins TRBV7-2 and TRBJ2-5; D ambiguous. The CDR3 is 13 amino acids. Germline values: CDR1 SGHTA, CDR2 FQGNSA. V was trimmed by 3 bases and J by 4 bases, leaving 9 bases between them. CDR3 in DNA: TGTGCCAGCAGCTTCACCGGGTCAGAGACCCAGTACTTC. It translates to CASSFTGSETQYF.

In its sample, this clonotype was seen once. V and J are TRBV19 and TRBJ2-7; 10 bases are shared with TRBD2. From germline, CDR1 is LNHDA and CDR2 SQIVND (reference sequence). Germline trimming cut 6 bases from V and 3 bases from J; bases unmatched to any gene: 11. The CDR3 is 16 residues long. The CDR3 reads CASSTSWTSGDYEQYF. The CDR3 DNA is TGTGCCAGTAGCACTAGTTGGACTAGCGGAGACTACGAGCAGTACTTC.

The chain carries TRBV7-2 and TRBJ2-2; 9 positions match TRBD2. The germline V gene encodes CDR1 SGHTA and CDR2 FQGNSA. This CDR3 is built from 16 residues. With 0 bases clipped from V and 6 bases from J, the junction kept 5 bases outside the gene matches. CDR3 nucleotides: TGTGCCAGCAGCTTAGCGTCGTTAGCGGGAGCCGGGGAGCTGTTTTTT. Amino acids: CASSLASLAGAGELFF.

The chain recombines TRBV6-1 with TRBJ2-1; the D is unclear. CDR1 and CDR2 (germline): MNHNS, SASEGT. CDR3 length: 13 amino acids. Trimming removed 2 bases at V and 6 bases at J, with 8 bases between. As DNA, the CDR3 is TGTGCCAGCAGTGAACGGAGTCTCAATGAGCAGTTCTTC. Protein: CASSERSLNEQFF.

The genes are TRBV5-4 and TRBJ1-2, with a weak D call TRBD1 (5 bases). Germline CDR1 is SGHNT and CDR2 is YYREEE (reference sequence). This CDR3 is 13 amino acids long. The V and J ends lost 4 bases and 8 bases respectively, with 15 bases between them. The CDR3 DNA reads as TGTGCCAGCAGCCAGGGCCCCGAGGAGGGCTACACCTTC. This sequence encodes CASSQGPEEGYTF.